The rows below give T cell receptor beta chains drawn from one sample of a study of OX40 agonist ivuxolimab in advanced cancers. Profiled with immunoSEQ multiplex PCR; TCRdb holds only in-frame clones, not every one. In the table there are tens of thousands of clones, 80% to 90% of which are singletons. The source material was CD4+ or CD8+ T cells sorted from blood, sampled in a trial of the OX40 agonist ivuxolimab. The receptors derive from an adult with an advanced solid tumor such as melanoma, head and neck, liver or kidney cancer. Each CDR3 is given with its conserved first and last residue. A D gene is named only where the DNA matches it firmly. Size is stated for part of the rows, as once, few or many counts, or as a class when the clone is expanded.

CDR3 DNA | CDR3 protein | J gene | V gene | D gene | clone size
TGTGCCAGCAGCTTAGCGAGCGGAGGCCAAGAGACCCAGTACTTC | CASSLASGGQETQYF | TRBJ2-5 | TRBV7-9 | NA | NA
TGTGCCAGTAGTAAACCGGGACAGGGGCGAGAGACCCAGTACTTC | CASSKPGQGRETQYF | TRBJ2-5 | TRBV19 | TRBD1 | NA
TGTGCCTGGAGTGGGGCTGGGGCCAACGTCCTGACTTTC | CAWSGAGANVLTF | TRBJ2-6 | TRBV30 | NA | NA
TGTGCCAGCAGCTTAGAGGGCGGCGGCTACACCTTC | CASSLEGGGYTF | TRBJ1-2 | TRBV7-6 | NA | once
TGTGCCAGCAGCGCGGCGGGGGGATTCAAAAACATTCAGTACTTC | CASSAAGGFKNIQYF | TRBJ2-4 | TRBV21-1 | NA | NA
TGTGCCGGACGGACAGTAGGGGAAAAACTGTTTTTT | CAGRTVGEKLFF | TRBJ1-4 | TRBV6-5 | NA | NA
TGTGCCAGCAGTGGGGGGACTAGCGGGAGGGCAGATACGCAGTATTTT | CASSGGTSGRADTQYF | TRBJ2-3 | TRBV25-1 | TRBD2 | NA
TGTGCCAGCAGCTTAGAATTCGGCGGGGAGACCCAGTACTTC | CASSLEFGGETQYF | TRBJ2-5 | TRBV7-6 | NA | NA
TGCGCCAGCAGTCCAGGGACAGGGCGAGGGGCAGATACGCAGTATTTT | CASSPGTGRGADTQYF | TRBJ2-3 | TRBV23-1 | TRBD1 | NA
TGTGCCAGCAGCACAGGGACTCACTTCTATGGCTACACCTTC | CASSTGTHFYGYTF | TRBJ1-2 | TRBV6-5 | NA | NA
TGTGCCAGCAGTGAGGGGGACAGGGCAACCCAAGCTTTCTTT | CASSEGDRATQAFF | TRBJ1-1 | TRBV6-1 | TRBD1 | once
TGTGCCAGCAGTGACGACAGAGGGGCCCAAGAGACCCAGTACTTC | CASSDDRGAQETQYF | TRBJ2-5 | TRBV2 | NA | NA
TGTGCCAGCAGCTTATCCGGACAGGGGGTTTCTTATGGCTACACCTTC | CASSLSGQGVSYGYTF | TRBJ1-2 | TRBV5-4 | TRBD1 | NA
TGTGCCAGCAGCCAAGCGGTAAACAATGAGCAGTTCTTC | CASSQAVNNEQFF | TRBJ2-1 | TRBV7-3 | NA | NA
TGTGCCTGGAGTGGGGGCGGGGTACAAGAGACCCAGTACTTC | CAWSGGGVQETQYF | TRBJ2-5 | TRBV30 | NA | NA
TGTGCCAGCAGCAAAGGGAGTGGTACAGGGGCCACATCGGGTGGCAATCAGCCCCAGCATTTT | CASSKGSGTGATSGGNQPQHF | TRBJ1-5 | TRBV21-1 | NA | NA
TGTGCCAGCAGGGCATCTAGCAATCAGCCCCAGCATTTT | CASRASSNQPQHF | TRBJ1-5 | TRBV28 | NA | NA
TGTGCCAGCAGCCGACGACATCTTAGTGAGGGCAATCAGCCCCAGCATTTT | CASSRRHLSEGNQPQHF | TRBJ1-5 | TRBV28 | NA | NA
TGTGCCAGCAGTCCGATAGCGGGAGTAGGACAAGAGACCCAGTACTTC | CASSPIAGVGQETQYF | TRBJ2-5 | TRBV7-8 | TRBD2 | NA
TGTGCCAGCAGCTCCGGGACTAGCGGGAACACCGGGGAGCTGTTTTTT | CASSSGTSGNTGELFF | TRBJ2-2 | TRBV11-3 | TRBD2 | NA
TGTGCCATCAGGATAGCGGATCAAGAGACCCAGTACTTC | CAIRIADQETQYF | TRBJ2-5 | TRBV10-3 | NA | once
TGCGCCAGCAGTCAGGGGATTTCAGGGGGCAGGGATAATGAAAAACTGTTTTTT | CASSQGISGGRDNEKLFF | TRBJ1-4 | TRBV23-1 | TRBD1 | NA
TGTGCCAGCAGCTTACTGAACGAGCAGTACTTC | CASSLLNEQYF | TRBJ2-7 | TRBV7-2 | NA | NA
TGTGCCAGCAGTTTGGGGGGGCCCCTCACCTACGAGCAGTACTTC | CASSLGGPLTYEQYF | TRBJ2-7 | TRBV28 | NA | NA
TGTGCCAGCAGCACCCGACAGGCATCCCTTGATGGCTACACCTTC | CASSTRQASLDGYTF | TRBJ1-2 | TRBV7-8 | NA | NA
TGTGCCAGCAGCTCACAACAGGGGGCGAGAAATGAGCAGTTCTTC | CASSSQQGARNEQFF | TRBJ2-1 | TRBV7-3 | TRBD1 | NA
TGTGCCAGCAGCCAAGATTCGGGAAACACCATATATTTT | CASSQDSGNTIYF | TRBJ1-3 | TRBV4-2 | NA | NA
TGTGCCAGCAGCCTAGCGGGAGGAACAGATACGCAGTATTTT | CASSLAGGTDTQYF | TRBJ2-3 | TRBV5-4 | TRBD2 | NA
TGTGCCAGCAGCCCAAAAGGGCTGATGGGCTACGAGCAGTACTTC | CASSPKGLMGYEQYF | TRBJ2-7 | TRBV6-6 | NA | NA
TGTGCCATCAGTATGGACAGCGCCTCAGATACGCAGTATTTT | CAISMDSASDTQYF | TRBJ2-3 | TRBV10-3 | NA | NA
TGCAGCGGTTCACAGGGGGCTAATGAAAAACTGTTTTTT | CSGSQGANEKLFF | TRBJ1-4 | TRBV29-1 | TRBD1 | once
TGCGCCAGCAGCCAAGCCGGAGCGGGGCTCTACGAGCAGTACTTC | CASSQAGAGLYEQYF | TRBJ2-7 | TRBV4-1 | TRBD2 | NA